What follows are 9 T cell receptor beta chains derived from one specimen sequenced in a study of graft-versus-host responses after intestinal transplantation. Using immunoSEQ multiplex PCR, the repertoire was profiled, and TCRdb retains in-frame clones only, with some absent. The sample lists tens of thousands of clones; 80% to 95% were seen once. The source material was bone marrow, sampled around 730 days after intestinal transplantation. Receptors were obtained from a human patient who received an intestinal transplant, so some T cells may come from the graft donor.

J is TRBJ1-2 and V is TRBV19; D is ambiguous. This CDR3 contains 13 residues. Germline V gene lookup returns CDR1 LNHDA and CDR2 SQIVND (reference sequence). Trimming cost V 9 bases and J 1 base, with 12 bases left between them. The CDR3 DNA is TGTGCCAGCAGACAAGTCCTTAACTATGGCTACACCTTC. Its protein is CASRQVLNYGYTF. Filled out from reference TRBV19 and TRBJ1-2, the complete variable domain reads DGGITQSPKYLFRKEGQNVTLSCEQNLNHDAMYWYRQDPGQGLRLIYYSQIVNDFQKGDIAEGYSVSREKKESFPLTVTSAQKNPTAFYLCASRQVLNYGYTFGSGTRLTVV.

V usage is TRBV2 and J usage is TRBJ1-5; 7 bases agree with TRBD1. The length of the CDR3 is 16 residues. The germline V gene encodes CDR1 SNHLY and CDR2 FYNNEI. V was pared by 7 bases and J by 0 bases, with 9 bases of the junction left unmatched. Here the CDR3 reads CASKGAAAGSNQPQHF. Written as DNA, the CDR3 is TGTGCCAGCAAGGGGGCCGCGGCGGGTAGCAATCAGCCCCAGCATTTT.

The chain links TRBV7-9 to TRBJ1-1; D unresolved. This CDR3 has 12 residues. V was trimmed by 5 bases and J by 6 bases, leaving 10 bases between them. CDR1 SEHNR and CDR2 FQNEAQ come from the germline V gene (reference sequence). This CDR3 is CASSHPGAEAFF. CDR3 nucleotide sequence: TGTGCCAGCAGCCACCCTGGGGCTGAAGCTTTCTTT.

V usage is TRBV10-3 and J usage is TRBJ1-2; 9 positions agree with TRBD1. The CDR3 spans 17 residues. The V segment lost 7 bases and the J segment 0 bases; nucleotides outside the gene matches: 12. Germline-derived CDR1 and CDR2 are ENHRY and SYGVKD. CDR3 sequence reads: CAITFHRGRGPNYGYTF. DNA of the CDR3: TGTGCCATCACCTTTCACAGGGGGCGAGGGCCTAACTATGGCTACACCTTC.

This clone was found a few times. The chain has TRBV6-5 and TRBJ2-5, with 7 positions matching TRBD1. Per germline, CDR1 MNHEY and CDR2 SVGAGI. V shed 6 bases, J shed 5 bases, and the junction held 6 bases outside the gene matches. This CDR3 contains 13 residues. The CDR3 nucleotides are TGTGCCAGCAGCTTTTACAGGGGTGAGACCCAGTACTTC. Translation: CASSFYRGETQYF.

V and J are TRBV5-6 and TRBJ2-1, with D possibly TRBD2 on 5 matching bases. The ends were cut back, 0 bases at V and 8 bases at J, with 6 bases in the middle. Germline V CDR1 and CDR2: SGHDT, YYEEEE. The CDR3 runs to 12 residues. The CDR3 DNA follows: TGTGCCAGCAGCTTGGGTAGCGATGAGCAGTTCTTC. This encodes CASSLGSDEQFF.

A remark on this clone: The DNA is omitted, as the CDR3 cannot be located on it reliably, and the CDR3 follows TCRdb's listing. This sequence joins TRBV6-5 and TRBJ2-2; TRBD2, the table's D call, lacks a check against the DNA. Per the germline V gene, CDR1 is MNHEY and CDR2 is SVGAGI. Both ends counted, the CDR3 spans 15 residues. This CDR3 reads CASSTSGGPPGELFF.

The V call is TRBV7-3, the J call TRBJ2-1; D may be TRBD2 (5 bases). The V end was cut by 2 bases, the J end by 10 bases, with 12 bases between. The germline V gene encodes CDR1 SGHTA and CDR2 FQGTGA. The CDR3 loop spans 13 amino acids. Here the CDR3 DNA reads TGTGCCAGCAGCTTAGCGGGTACGGTCGAGCAGTTCTTC. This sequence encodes CASSLAGTVEQFF.

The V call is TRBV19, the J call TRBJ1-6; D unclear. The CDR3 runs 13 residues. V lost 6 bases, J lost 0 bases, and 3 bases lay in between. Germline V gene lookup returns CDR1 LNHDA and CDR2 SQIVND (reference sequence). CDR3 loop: CASSSSYNSPLHF. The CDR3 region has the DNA TGTGCCAGTAGCTCCTCCTATAATTCACCCCTCCACTTT. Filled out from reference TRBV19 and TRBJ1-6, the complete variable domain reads DGGITQSPKYLFRKEGQNVTLSCEQNLNHDAMYWYRQDPGQGLRLIYYSQIVNDFQKGDIAEGYSVSREKKESFPLTVTSAQKNPTAFYLCASSSSYNSPLHFGNGTRLTVT.